The clone carrying this T cell receptor beta chain has at least ten counts. Its antigen is not known. These data originate in a study of T cell repertoires in cytomegalovirus infection. Study background: Both recently identified HLA-C-restricted and well-studied HLA-B-restricted CMV epitopes were used in the study. TCR beta signatures that were public indicated CMV infection and matching HLA type.

Study results and limitations: Ex vivo, HLA-C-restricted CMV-specific TCR beta clonotypes prevailed over the rest of the response.

MiXCR was run by TCRdb on the reads, yielding one entry per CDR3 protein. The sample includes just under 500,000 distinct CDR3 sequences, 30% to 40% of them seen just once. Trimming removed 4 bases from V and 2 bases from J; junction bases left unmatched: 11. This CDR3 has 18 amino acids. Per the germline V gene, CDR1 is SGHNT and CDR2 is YYREEE (reference sequence). The chain employs TRBV5-4 and TRBJ2-6, with 8 bases lining up with TRBD1. This specimen consisted of cultured PBMCs, obtained from culture after CMV antigen stimulation. The clonotype originates from a human donor in good health (CMV status not recorded). Some clones in this sample may be carry-over from other donors' samples. This chain's CDR3 is CASSPPTGAFPGANVLTF. CDR3 bases: TGTGCCAGCAGCCCTCCGACAGGGGCATTCCCTGGGGCCAACGTCCTGACTTTC.